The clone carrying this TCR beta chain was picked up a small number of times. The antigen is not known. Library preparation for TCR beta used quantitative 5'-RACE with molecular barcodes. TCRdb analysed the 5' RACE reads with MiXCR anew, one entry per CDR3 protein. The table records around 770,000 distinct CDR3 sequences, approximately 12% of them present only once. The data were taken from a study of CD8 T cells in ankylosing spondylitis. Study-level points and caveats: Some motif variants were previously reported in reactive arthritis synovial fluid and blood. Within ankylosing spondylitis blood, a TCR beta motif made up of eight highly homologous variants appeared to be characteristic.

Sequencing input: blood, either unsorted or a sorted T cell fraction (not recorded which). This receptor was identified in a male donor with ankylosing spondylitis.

The CDR3 DNA sequence: TGCGCCAGCAGCCCCGGAGTCTTCAGGGGCACTGAAGCTTTCTTT. It encodes CASSPGVFRGTEAFF. The genes are TRBV5-1 and TRBJ1-1; D perhaps matches TRBD1 (6 bases). CDR1 SGHRS and CDR2 YFSETQ come from the germline V gene. V dropped 4 bases and J dropped 4 bases, with 17 bases sitting between them. This CDR3 is built from 15 residues.